These 9 T cell receptor beta chains share one sample of origin, sequenced in a study of Graves' ophthalmopathy and Graves' hyperthyroidism. RNA transcripts yielded amplified TCR beta CDR3 regions. RT-PCR was first run with HTBI primers, then multiplex PCR in a second round. TCRdb analysed the multiplex PCR reads with MiXCR anew, one entry per CDR3 protein. The top ten clones hold 3% to 3.5% of a sample with hundreds of thousands of distinct CDR3 sequences, under 50% of them seen once. Source material: peripheral blood. These receptors were collected from an adult man with Graves' ophthalmopathy.

Many counts were recorded for this clonotype. The rearrangement links TRBV6-5 to TRBJ2-7, with D possibly being TRBD1 or TRBD2 (5 bases each). The germline CDR1 and CDR2 sequences are MNHEY and SVGAGI. V lost 6 bases to trimming and J lost 1 base, with 10 bases between them. The CDR3 sequence is 13 residues long. Here the CDR3 reads CASRDGASYEQYF. The CDR3 DNA is TGTGCCAGCAGGGACGGGGCTTCCTACGAGCAGTACTTC.

This clonotype was counted ten times or more. V usage is TRBV15 and J usage is TRBJ1-6, with D possibly TRBD1 on 5 matching bases. V gave up 3 bases and J gave up 11 bases, with 11 bases separating them. CDR1 and CDR2 (germline): LNHNV, YYDKDF (reference sequence). The CDR3 consists of 13 residues. The CDR3 DNA reads TGTGCCACCAGCAGTCAACGGGGCGCACCCCTCCACTTT. Protein: CATSSQRGAPLHF.

The chain combines TRBV12-3 or TRBV12-4 with TRBJ1-4; D gene unclear. The V and J ends lost 8 bases and 3 bases respectively, with 16 bases between them. The CDR3 is 15 residues long. This CDR3 reads CASAPEWVSNEKLFF. The DNA for the CDR3 is TGTGCCAGCGCGCCGGAGTGGGTGTCTAATGAAAAACTGTTTTTT.

This clonotype was picked up many times. The V and J genes are TRBV7-9 and TRBJ1-2; 11 bases map to TRBD1. Losses at the gene ends were 5 bases for V and 10 bases for J; bases not matched to a gene: 6. CDR1 SEHNR and CDR2 FQNEAQ come from the germline V gene (reference sequence). The CDR3 is 13 amino acids. The CDR3 sequence: CASSTWTGGVYTF. CDR3 bases: TGTGCCAGCAGCACCTGGACAGGGGGCGTCTACACCTTC.

Comment on this clonotype: At one boundary the junction diverges from the germline segment, which might be a read error. The rearrangement joins TRBV7-9 to TRBJ2-7; D not resolved. Looked up from germline, CDR1 is SEHNR and CDR2 is FQNEAQ (reference sequence). CDR3 length: 14 residues. The CDR3 nucleotides are TGTGCCAGCAGCTTAGCTGGCAGCTCCTACGAGCAGCACTTC. It specifies CASSLAGSSYEQHF.

The V call is TRBV2, the J call TRBJ2-6; D is perhaps TRBD2 (5 bases). CDR1 and CDR2 (germline): SNHLY, FYNNEI. The CDR3 covers 16 residues. The V gene lost 6 bases and the J gene lost 4 bases, with 16 bases spanning the gap. Here the CDR3 reads CASSLAWSAGANVLTF. Written as DNA, the CDR3 is TGTGCCAGCAGCTTAGCGTGGTCAGCCGGGGCCAACGTCCTGACTTTC.

The chain uses TRBV29-1 and TRBJ2-1; 10 positions match TRBD2. Germline assignment: CDR1 SQVTM and CDR2 ANQGSEA. The J segment lost 6 bases and the V segment lost 6 bases, leaving 5 bases of the junction unmatched. This CDR3 contains 13 residues. CDR3 bases: TGCAGCGTAGCGGGGGGGCCGGGCAATGAGCAGTTCTTC. The encoded protein is CSVAGGPGNEQFF.

The J gene is TRBJ1-1, the V gene TRBV5-1; 7 bases agree with TRBD1. This CDR3 has 15 residues. Germline V gives CDR1 SGHRS, CDR2 YFSETQ. Germline trimming cut 2 bases from V and 4 bases from J; bases unmatched to any gene: 8. The CDR3 spells CASSFQGVDSTEAFF. The CDR3 DNA reads TGCGCCAGCAGCTTCCAGGGGGTCGATAGCACTGAAGCTTTCTTT.

In this sample, this clonotype turned up a few times. V and J are TRBV27 and TRBJ1-5; 7 bases are a match to TRBD1. Germline trimming cut 5 bases from V and 1 base from J; bases unmatched to any gene: 5. The CDR3 loop spans 15 amino acids. Germline values: CDR1 MNHEY, CDR2 SMNVEV (reference sequence). This CDR3 is CASSVGTVSNQPQHF. The CDR3 DNA sequence: TGTGCCAGCAGTGTAGGGACAGTCAGCAATCAGCCCCAGCATTTT.